The 5 T cell receptor beta chains given below trace back to one sample, sequenced in a study of blood T cells in healthy people across ages. A sample-barcoded 5' primer and a J-beta primer mix were used in a second PCR of roughly 7 to 11 cycles. TCRdb re-analysed the 5' RACE reads in MiXCR, keeping a single row per CDR3 protein. The sample lists roughly 1.7 million distinct CDR3 sequences; approximately 32% were seen once. Material: blood. These receptor sequences come from a woman aged 25 to 45 in good health.

The V call is TRBV6-6, the J call TRBJ2-1; possible D gene TRBD2, 7 bases. V was clipped by 6 bases and J by 6 bases, with 21 bases between them. Germline V gene sequence: CDR1 MNHNY, CDR2 SVGAGI (reference sequence). The CDR3 covers 16 residues. Here the CDR3 DNA reads TGTGCCAGCAGCTCTTGGGGGCGGGAGACGTCCAATGAGCAGTTCTTC. Amino acids: CASSSWGRETSNEQFF.

In the case of this clonotype: At one end the junction does not follow the germline gene, possibly because of a read error. The chain couples TRBV4-1 to TRBJ2-7; 7 bases align to TRBD1. With the DNA end fitting TRBJ2-5 better, the J assignment may be wrong. Germline lookup yields CDR1 MGHRA and CDR2 YSYEKL. This CDR3 has 18 residues. This CDR3 is CARSQVALATGMLETQYF. CDR3 sequence (DNA): TGCGCCCGCAGCCAAGTTGCCCTCGCGACAGGGATGTTGGAGACCCAGTACTTC.

This clonotype was counted only a few times. This chain connects TRBV5-1 to TRBJ1-2, with D possibly being TRBD1 (6 bases). The CDR3 has 13 residues. The germline V and J ends were trimmed by 2 bases and 7 bases, with 12 bases remaining between them. Germline V gene lookup returns CDR1 SGHRS and CDR2 YFSETQ. The chain's CDR3 is CASSFEGEGGYTF. CDR3 nucleotide sequence: TGCGCCAGCAGCTTCGAGGGGGAGGGTGGCTACACCTTC.

The chain recombines TRBV20-1 with TRBJ2-3, with D uncertain. Germline V gene data show CDR1 as DFQATT and CDR2 as SNEGSKA (reference sequence). This CDR3 region has 15 residues. Trimming shortened V by 0 bases and J by 0 bases, and 10 bases separated the two germline ends. CDR3 in amino acids: CSARDLITSTDTQYF. CDR3 bases: TGCAGTGCTAGAGATTTGATTACTAGCACAGATACGCAGTATTTT.

The chain has TRBV9 and TRBJ2-7, with 7 bases identical to TRBD1. The trim removed 4 bases at V and 7 bases at J, leaving 17 bases unmatched. This CDR3 region has 16 residues. In germline, CDR1 is SGDLS, CDR2 YYNGEE. CDR3 coding DNA: TGTGCCAGCAGCTCAGGGGGTGGGACGCGCATGGGAGAGCAGTACTTC. Its protein product is CASSSGGGTRMGEQYF. The full variable domain, completed using reference TRBV9 and TRBJ2-7, is DSGVTQTPKHLITATGQRVTLRCSPRSGDLSVYWYQQSLDQGLQFLIQYYNGEERAKGNILERFSAQQFPDLHSELNLSSLELGDSALYFCASSSGGGTRMGEQYFGPGTRLTVT.